This is a list of T cell receptor beta chains from one sample in a study of blood T cells in healthy people across ages. Via MiXCR, TCRdb re-called the 5' RACE reads, giving one row per CDR3 protein. This table has hundreds of thousands of distinct CDR3 sequences, around 43% appearing once. The source material was blood. Receptors originate from a man aged 60 to 75 in good health. CDR3s include the opening cysteine and the closing phenylalanine or tryptophan. Each record gives: J gene, D gene, V gene, clone size, CDR3 protein, CDR3 DNA. A D gene is named only where the DNA matches it firmly. Clone size is shown for a subset of rows, as once, few, many or a class of expanded clone.

j_call: TRBJ2-6
d_call: TRBD2
v_call: TRBV20-1
clone_size: once
cdr3_aa: CSAPPGRGHSGANVLTF
cdr3_nt: TGCAGTGCTCCCCCCGGGAGGGGACACTCTGGGGCCAACGTCCTGACTTTC

j_call: TRBJ2-3
d_call: TRBD2
v_call: TRBV6-5
clone_size: few
cdr3_aa: CASSFRTSGGFSSSTDTQYF
cdr3_nt: TGTGCCAGCAGTTTTCGGACTAGCGGGGGCTTTAGTTCTAGCACAGATACGCAGTATTTT

j_call: TRBJ2-4
d_call: .
v_call: TRBV4-1
clone_size: few
cdr3_aa: CASSQAPDLGGKNIQYF
cdr3_nt: TGCGCCAGCAGCCAAGCCCCGGATCTAGGAGGCAAAAACATTCAGTACTTC

j_call: TRBJ1-1
d_call: .
v_call: TRBV7-2
clone_size: .
cdr3_aa: CASSSPGLSEAFF
cdr3_nt: TGTGCCAGCAGCTCCCCGGGACTCTCTGAAGCTTTCTTT

j_call: TRBJ1-6
d_call: .
v_call: TRBV2
clone_size: .
cdr3_aa: CASSETRGSYNSPLHF
cdr3_nt: TGTGCCAGCAGTGAGACCAGGGGTTCCTATAATTCACCCCTCCACTTT

j_call: TRBJ2-3
d_call: TRBD2
v_call: TRBV12-3/TRBV12-4
clone_size: .
cdr3_aa: CASSLTWTSGSTDTQYF
cdr3_nt: TGTGCCAGCAGTCTAACTTGGACTAGCGGCAGCACAGATACGCAGTATTTT

j_call: TRBJ2-7
d_call: .
v_call: TRBV9
clone_size: few
cdr3_aa: CASSEGLGSYEQYF
cdr3_nt: TGTGCCAGCTCTGAGGGCCTGGGCTCCTACGAGCAGTACTTC

j_call: TRBJ2-7
d_call: TRBD2
v_call: TRBV12-3/TRBV12-4
clone_size: few
cdr3_aa: CASRMAGGNSYEQYF
cdr3_nt: TGTGCCAGCAGGATGGCCGGGGGGAACTCCTACGAGCAGTACTTC

j_call: TRBJ1-5
d_call: .
v_call: TRBV3-1
clone_size: .
cdr3_aa: CASSQSSYQPQHF
cdr3_nt: TGTGCCAGCAGCCAATCAAGTTATCAGCCCCAGCATTTT

j_call: TRBJ2-7
d_call: .
v_call: TRBV12-3/TRBV12-4
clone_size: .
cdr3_aa: CASTRDIAQYF
cdr3_nt: TGTGCTTCTACCAGGGATATAGCGCAGTACTTC

j_call: TRBJ1-1
d_call: .
v_call: TRBV29-1
clone_size: .
cdr3_aa: CSVESVNTEAFF
cdr3_nt: TGCAGCGTTGAATCAGTGAACACTGAAGCTTTCTTT

j_call: TRBJ2-5
d_call: .
v_call: TRBV5-1
clone_size: .
cdr3_aa: CASSLGQGLETQYF
cdr3_nt: TGCGCCAGCAGCTTGGGACAGGGACTGGAGACCCAGTACTTC

j_call: TRBJ1-6
d_call: .
v_call: TRBV20-1
clone_size: .
cdr3_aa: CSASTGTANNSPLHF
cdr3_nt: TGCAGTGCTAGTACTGGAACAGCTAATAATTCACCCCTCCACTTT

j_call: TRBJ2-6
d_call: .
v_call: TRBV28
clone_size: few
cdr3_aa: CASSRGLTHSGANVLTF
cdr3_nt: TGTGCCAGCAGTAGAGGGTTAACCCACTCTGGGGCCAACGTCCTGACTTTC

j_call: TRBJ2-1
d_call: TRBD2
v_call: TRBV9
clone_size: .
cdr3_aa: CASTLKPGGSSYNEQFF
cdr3_nt: TGTGCCAGCACCCTCAAGCCGGGGGGTAGCTCCTACAATGAGCAGTTCTTC

j_call: TRBJ2-5
d_call: .
v_call: TRBV27
clone_size: few
cdr3_aa: CASSSLQGVGETQYF
cdr3_nt: TGTGCCAGCAGTTCCTTACAGGGAGTTGGAGAGACCCAGTACTTC

j_call: TRBJ1-1
d_call: .
v_call: TRBV6-2/TRBV6-3
clone_size: .
cdr3_aa: CASSYTQLNTEAFF
cdr3_nt: TGTGCCAGCAGTTACACACAGCTGAACACTGAAGCTTTCTTT

j_call: TRBJ2-7
d_call: TRBD1
v_call: TRBV3-1
clone_size: .
cdr3_aa: CASSQVAGTGKEQYF
cdr3_nt: TGTGCCAGCAGCCAAGTAGCCGGGACAGGGAAAGAGCAGTACTTC

j_call: TRBJ2-1
d_call: .
v_call: TRBV3-1
clone_size: .
cdr3_aa: CASSQTRTPWEQFF
cdr3_nt: TGTGCCAGCAGCCAAACAAGGACTCCATGGGAGCAGTTCTTC

j_call: TRBJ2-1
d_call: TRBD2
v_call: TRBV20-1
clone_size: .
cdr3_aa: CSARDLTSGYDNEQFF
cdr3_nt: TGCAGTGCTAGAGACCTGACTAGCGGGTACGACAATGAGCAGTTCTTC

j_call: TRBJ2-1
d_call: TRBD1
v_call: TRBV3-1
clone_size: few
cdr3_aa: CASSRYRDRIDEQFF
cdr3_nt: TGTGCCAGCAGCCGATACCGGGACAGGATCGATGAGCAGTTCTTC

j_call: TRBJ1-5
d_call: TRBD1
v_call: TRBV7-2
clone_size: once
cdr3_aa: CANSRDSSNQPQHF
cdr3_nt: TGCGCCAACAGCAGGGACAGTAGCAATCAGCCCCAGCATTTT

j_call: TRBJ1-2
d_call: TRBD1
v_call: TRBV2
clone_size: .
cdr3_aa: CASRRVTGEGYTF
cdr3_nt: TGTGCCAGCAGGAGAGTGACAGGGGAGGGCTACACCTTC

j_call: TRBJ2-1
d_call: .
v_call: TRBV5-1
clone_size: few
cdr3_aa: CASSPKTGSSNEQFF
cdr3_nt: TGCGCCAGCAGCCCAAAAACGGGTAGCAGCAATGAGCAGTTCTTC

j_call: TRBJ1-2
d_call: TRBD1
v_call: TRBV13
clone_size: .
cdr3_aa: CASSTQDRGRDVYGYTF
cdr3_nt: TGTGCCAGCAGCACCCAGGACAGGGGACGAGACGTCTATGGCTACACCTTC

j_call: TRBJ2-5
d_call: TRBD2
v_call: TRBV27
clone_size: .
cdr3_aa: CASSLLAGGGRETQYF
cdr3_nt: TGTGCCAGCAGTCTCTTAGCGGGGGGAGGTCGAGAGACCCAGTACTTC

j_call: TRBJ1-2
d_call: .
v_call: TRBV29-1
clone_size: few
cdr3_aa: CSVAQGTYGYTF
cdr3_nt: TGCAGCGTTGCGCAGGGGACCTATGGCTACACCTTC

j_call: TRBJ2-1
d_call: TRBD2
v_call: TRBV28
clone_size: .
cdr3_aa: CASSFGLAGGPGEQFF
cdr3_nt: TGTGCCAGCAGTTTCGGACTAGCGGGGGGGCCTGGAGAGCAGTTCTTC

j_call: TRBJ2-1
d_call: TRBD1
v_call: TRBV6-2/TRBV6-3
clone_size: .
cdr3_aa: CASSPGGSSSYNEQFF
cdr3_nt: TGTGCCAGCAGTCCAGGGGGATCTAGCTCCTACAATGAGCAGTTCTTC

j_call: TRBJ2-2
d_call: .
v_call: TRBV4-3
clone_size: once
cdr3_aa: CASSQYGELFF
cdr3_nt: TGCGCCAGCAGCCAATATGGGGAGCTGTTTTTT

j_call: TRBJ2-5
d_call: TRBD2
v_call: TRBV7-2
clone_size: .
cdr3_aa: CASSSGLAGGSGETQYF
cdr3_nt: TGTGCCAGCAGCTCTGGACTAGCGGGGGGTTCGGGGGAGACCCAGTACTTC

j_call: TRBJ2-7
d_call: .
v_call: TRBV29-1
clone_size: few
cdr3_aa: CSVDRGNYEQYF
cdr3_nt: TGCAGCGTTGACAGGGGTAACTACGAGCAGTACTTC

j_call: TRBJ2-3
d_call: TRBD2
v_call: TRBV4-1
clone_size: .
cdr3_aa: CAAAGGPLDTQYF
cdr3_nt: TGCGCCGCCGCGGGGGGGCCCCTGGATACGCAGTATTTT

j_call: TRBJ2-5
d_call: .
v_call: TRBV24-1
clone_size: .
cdr3_aa: CATNRAGTNEQYF
cdr3_nt: TGTGCCACCAATAGGGCGGGTACGAATGAGCAGTACTTC

j_call: TRBJ2-2
d_call: .
v_call: TRBV7-3
clone_size: .
cdr3_aa: CASSLLATTNTRELFF
cdr3_nt: TGTGCCAGCAGCTTACTAGCAACTACGAACACCAGGGAGCTGTTTTTT

j_call: TRBJ1-1
d_call: TRBD1
v_call: TRBV13
clone_size: .
cdr3_aa: CASSLGQKDRVNTEAFF
cdr3_nt: TGTGCCAGCAGCTTAGGCCAAAAGGACAGGGTGAACACTGAAGCTTTCTTT

j_call: TRBJ1-1
d_call: .
v_call: TRBV4-3
clone_size: .
cdr3_aa: CASSPGIYTEAFF
cdr3_nt: TGCGCCAGCAGCCCCGGGATCTACACTGAAGCTTTCTTT

j_call: TRBJ2-3
d_call: TRBD2
v_call: TRBV7-2
clone_size: .
cdr3_aa: CASSPGGTSGRAQYF
cdr3_nt: TGTGCCAGCAGCCCAGGGGGGACTAGCGGGAGGGCGCAGTATTTT

j_call: TRBJ2-1
d_call: TRBD2
v_call: TRBV5-1
clone_size: .
cdr3_aa: CASSLGGLAGGSDEQFF
cdr3_nt: TGCGCCAGCAGCTTGGGGGGACTAGCGGGAGGAAGCGATGAGCAGTTCTTC

j_call: TRBJ2-7
d_call: .
v_call: TRBV16
clone_size: .
cdr3_aa: CASSQADRYYEQYF
cdr3_nt: TGTGCCAGCAGCCAGGCCGACAGGTACTACGAGCAGTACTTC

j_call: TRBJ2-3
d_call: .
v_call: TRBV9
clone_size: few
cdr3_aa: CASRELGQSTDTQYF
cdr3_nt: TGTGCCAGCAGAGAACTAGGACAGAGCACAGATACGCAGTATTTT

j_call: TRBJ2-1
d_call: TRBD1
v_call: TRBV6-1
clone_size: once
cdr3_aa: CASRPQGASSYNEQFF
cdr3_nt: TGCGCCAGCAGACCACAGGGGGCGAGCTCCTACAATGAGCAGTTCTTC